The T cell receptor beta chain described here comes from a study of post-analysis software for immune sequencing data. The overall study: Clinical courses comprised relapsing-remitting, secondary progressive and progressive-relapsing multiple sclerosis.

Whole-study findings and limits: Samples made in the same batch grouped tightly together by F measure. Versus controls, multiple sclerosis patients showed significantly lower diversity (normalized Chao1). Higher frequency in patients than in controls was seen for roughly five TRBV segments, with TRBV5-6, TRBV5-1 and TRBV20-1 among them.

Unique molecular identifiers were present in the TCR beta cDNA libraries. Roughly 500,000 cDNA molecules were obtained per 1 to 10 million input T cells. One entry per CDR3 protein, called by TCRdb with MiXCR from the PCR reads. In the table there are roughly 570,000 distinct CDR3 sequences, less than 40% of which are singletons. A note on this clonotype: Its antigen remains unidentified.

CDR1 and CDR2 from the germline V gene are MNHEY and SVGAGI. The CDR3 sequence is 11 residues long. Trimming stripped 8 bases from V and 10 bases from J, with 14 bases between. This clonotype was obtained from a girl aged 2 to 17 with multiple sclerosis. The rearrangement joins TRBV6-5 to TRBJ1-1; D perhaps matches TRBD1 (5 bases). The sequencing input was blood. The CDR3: CASRGDSGAFF. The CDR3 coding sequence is TGTGCCAGCCGGGGGGATTCGGGAGCTTTCTTT.